This T cell receptor beta chain came from a study of cytomegalovirus exposure and HLA in healthy donors. General study results and limits: In a later analysis, at a false discovery rate of 0.05, some 15,000 TCR beta sequences were associated with HLA alleles.

A note on this clone: Its antigen is not identified.

The CDR3 is 17 residues long. Trimming took 0 bases from V and 3 from J, leaving 16 bases between them. Per germline, CDR1 LGHNA and CDR2 YSLEER. In the PCR, 60 Vbeta and 13 Jbeta primers were used. Study processing details: An analysis that came later counted approximately 76 million unique TCR beta chains, 10 million to 12 million shared. The method was immunoSEQ multiplex PCR; TCRdb's version includes in-frame clones alone and lacks a portion of them. For V, J and clone size, that table is used; D and trimming come from the DNA. The repertoire includes under 150,000 clones, around 79% of them detected once, and approximately 3% sits in the top ten.

Sequencing was done on a sample of PBMCs. The clonotype originates from a female donor in good health and CMV-seronegative. The chain employs TRBV4-3 and TRBJ2-3; D remains unclear. In DNA, the CDR3 is TGCGCCAGCAGCCAAGACGCGCACCGGTTGGTTACAGATACGCAGTATTTT. It codes for CASSQDAHRLVTDTQYF.